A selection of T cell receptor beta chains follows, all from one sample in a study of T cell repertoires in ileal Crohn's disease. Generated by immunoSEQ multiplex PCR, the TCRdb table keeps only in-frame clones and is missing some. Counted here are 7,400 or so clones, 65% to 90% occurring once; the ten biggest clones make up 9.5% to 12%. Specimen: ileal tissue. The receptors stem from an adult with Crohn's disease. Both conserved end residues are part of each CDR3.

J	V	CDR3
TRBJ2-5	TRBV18	CASCAGTLGETQYF
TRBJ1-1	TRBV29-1	CSVQDRKNTEAFF
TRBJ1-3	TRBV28	CASRWTGMGNTIYF
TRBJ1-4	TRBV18	CASSKGGRNEKLFF
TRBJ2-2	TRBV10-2	CASSVFLAGELFF
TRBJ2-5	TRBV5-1	CASSLGGQETQYF
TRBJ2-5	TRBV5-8	CASSLNSGAQETQYF
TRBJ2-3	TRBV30	CAWSVLRGLTDTQYF
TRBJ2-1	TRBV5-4	CASSLGGASSYNEQFF
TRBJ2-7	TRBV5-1	CATCCSEAPAYEQYF
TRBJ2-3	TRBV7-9	CASSPGGPRTDTQYF
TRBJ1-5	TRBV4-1	CASSPQLPGQGLLSNQPQHF
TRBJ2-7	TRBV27	CASSRKGQGAYEQYF
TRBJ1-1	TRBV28	CASSLWAGSDTLNTEAFF
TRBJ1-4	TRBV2	CASKAYEKLFF
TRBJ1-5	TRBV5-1	CASSPTGGGEQPQHF
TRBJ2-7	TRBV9	CASSVATSGSYYEQYF
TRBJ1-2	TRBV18	CASSEGSNYGYTF
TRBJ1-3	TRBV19	CASSIAETGNTIYF
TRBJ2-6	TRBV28	CASSSYTGTGANVLTF
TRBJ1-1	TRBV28	CASSSEVEAFF
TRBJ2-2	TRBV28	CASSLFWTSGRETGELFF
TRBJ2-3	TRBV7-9	CASSREGGATDTQYF
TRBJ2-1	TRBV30	CAWSQAARGNNEQFF
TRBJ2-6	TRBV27	CASSFDRPSRGANVLTF
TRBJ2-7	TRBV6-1	CASSTPRRQNYEQYF
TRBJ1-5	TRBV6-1	CASSEAGPHDQPQHF
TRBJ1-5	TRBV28	CASSPPGGNQPQHF
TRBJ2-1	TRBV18	CASSLQRGRDEQFF
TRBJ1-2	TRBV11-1	CASSPRFPPGYTF
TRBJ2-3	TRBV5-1	CASSPEGQGTDTQYF
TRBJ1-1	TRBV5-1	CASSLAGPNTEAFF
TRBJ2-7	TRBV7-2	CASSLVEGTYEQYF
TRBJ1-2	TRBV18	CASSPLTGGSGYTF
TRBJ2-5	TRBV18	CASSEQYQETQYF